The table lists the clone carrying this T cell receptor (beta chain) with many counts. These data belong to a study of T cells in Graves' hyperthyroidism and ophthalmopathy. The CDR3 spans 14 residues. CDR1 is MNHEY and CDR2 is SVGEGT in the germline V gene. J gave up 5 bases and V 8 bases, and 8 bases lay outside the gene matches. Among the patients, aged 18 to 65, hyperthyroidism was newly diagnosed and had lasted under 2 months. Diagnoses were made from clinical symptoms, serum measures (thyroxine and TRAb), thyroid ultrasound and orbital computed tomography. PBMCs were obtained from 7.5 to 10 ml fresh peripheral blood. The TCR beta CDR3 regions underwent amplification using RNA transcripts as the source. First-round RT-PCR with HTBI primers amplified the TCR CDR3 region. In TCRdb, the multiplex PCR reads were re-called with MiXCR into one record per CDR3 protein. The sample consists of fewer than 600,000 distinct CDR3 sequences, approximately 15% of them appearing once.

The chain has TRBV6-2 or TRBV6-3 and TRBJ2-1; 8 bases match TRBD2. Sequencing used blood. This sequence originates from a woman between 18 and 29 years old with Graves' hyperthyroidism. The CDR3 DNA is TGTGCCAGCGGTCCGGGACTAGACAACAATGAGCAGTTCTTC. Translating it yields CASGPGLDNNEQFF.